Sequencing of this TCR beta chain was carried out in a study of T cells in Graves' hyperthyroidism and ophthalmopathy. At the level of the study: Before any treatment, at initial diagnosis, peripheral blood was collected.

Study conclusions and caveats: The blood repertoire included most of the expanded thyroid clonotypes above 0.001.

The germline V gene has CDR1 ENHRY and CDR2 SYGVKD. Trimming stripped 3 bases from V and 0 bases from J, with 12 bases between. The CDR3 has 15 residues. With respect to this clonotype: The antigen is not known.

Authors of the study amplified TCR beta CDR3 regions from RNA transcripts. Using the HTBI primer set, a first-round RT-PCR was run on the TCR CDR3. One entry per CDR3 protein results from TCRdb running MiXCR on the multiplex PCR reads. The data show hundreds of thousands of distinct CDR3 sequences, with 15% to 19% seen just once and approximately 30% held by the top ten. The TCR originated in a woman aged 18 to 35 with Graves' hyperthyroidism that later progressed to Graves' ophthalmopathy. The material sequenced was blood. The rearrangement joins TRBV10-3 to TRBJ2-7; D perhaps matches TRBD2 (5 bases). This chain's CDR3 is CAISDPRESSYEQYF. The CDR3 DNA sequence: TGTGCCATCAGTGACCCCCGGGAAAGCTCCTACGAGCAGTACTTC.